The clone carrying this T cell receptor (beta chain) has ten or more counts. Its specificity is not known. These data originate in a study of immune heterogeneity within non-small cell lung tumors. The authors used roughly 0.55 ug of bulk tumor genomic DNA per sample as template. The authors collected several far-apart biopsies from each primary tumor during surgery. Before undergoing curative surgery, patients had newly diagnosed non-small cell lung cancer that was untreated. For the TCR beta CDR3, multiplex PCR with 32 V and 13 J primers performed the amplification. TCRdb analysed the multiplex PCR reads with MiXCR anew, one entry per CDR3 protein. The sample consists of 22,000 or so distinct CDR3 sequences, about 30% of them appearing once. Whole-study findings and limits: The repertoire of each individual patient held high-frequency T-cell receptor beta clonotypes that were largely distinct from those of other patients. Recurring identical dominant CDR3 beta clonotypes were observed across tumor sites within a patient, together with site-unique high-frequency clones.

CDR3 length: 16 amino acids. The germline V gene has CDR1 MNHEY and CDR2 SMNVEV (reference sequence). Trimming removed 3 bases from V and 4 bases from J; junction bases left unmatched: 3. Sequencing was done on a sample of lung tumor tissue. The rearrangement joins TRBV27 to TRBJ2-3; 14 nucleotides line up with TRBD2. The receptor was isolated from a man aged 40-50 years with non-small cell lung cancer. CDR3 sequence reads: CASSFQTSGRADTQYF. DNA for the CDR3: TGTGCCAGCAGTTTTCAGACTAGCGGGAGGGCAGATACGCAGTATTTT.